This T cell receptor beta chain emerged from a study of Graves' ophthalmopathy and Graves' hyperthyroidism. This clonotype was observed many times. Amplification from RNA transcripts yielded the TCR beta CDR3 regions. Second-round multiplex PCR came after a first-round RT-PCR that employed HTBI primers. TCRdb processed the multiplex PCR reads anew with MiXCR; each CDR3 protein has one entry. Of around 470,000 distinct CDR3 sequences in the sample, 13% to 15% were seen once. The ends were cut back, 8 bases at V and 4 bases at J, with 6 bases in the middle. There are 10 residues in the CDR3. The sequenced sample was blood. This clonotype was obtained from a woman younger than 45 with Graves' ophthalmopathy. The gene calls are TRBV12-3 or TRBV12-4 and TRBJ2-7; possible D gene TRBD2, 6 bases. CDR3 DNA sequence: TGTGCCAGCGGACTATACGAGCAGTACTTC. Translation gives CASGLYEQYF.